These T cell receptor beta chains were read from a single sample in a study of cytomegalovirus exposure and HLA in healthy donors. Data came from immunoSEQ multiplex PCR; TCRdb stores just in-frame clones and leaves some out. The sample contains about 130,000 clones, 77% of which appear only once. Sequencing was carried out using PBMCs. These receptors originate from a male donor in good health and CMV-seropositive. Both conserved end residues are part of each CDR3. A D gene is named only where the DNA matches it firmly. Clone sizes are given selectively: once, few, many, or a class where the clone is expanded.

TRBJ2-7 | NA | few | TRBV5-6 | TGTGCCAGTGGCAAATACAGCTACGAGCAGTACTTC | CASGKYSYEQYF
TRBJ2-7 | NA | NA | TRBV29-1 | TGCAGCGTTGAAGAAGCCGGCTACGAGCAGTACTTC | CSVEEAGYEQYF
TRBJ1-2 | TRBD1 | few | TRBV18 | TGTGCCAGCTCACCCCTATTGACAGGGGTCGATGGCTACACCTTC | CASSPLLTGVDGYTF
TRBJ2-2 | NA | NA | TRBV6-5 | TGTGCCAGCAGGAAGCAGGGAAACACCGGGGAGCTGTTTTTT | CASRKQGNTGELFF
TRBJ1-1 | TRBD1 | NA | TRBV19 | TGTGCCAGTAGTATACCCATCGGGGGCGGAACAGGGGGGACTGAAGCTTTCTTT | CASSIPIGGGTGGTEAFF
TRBJ2-7 | TRBD2 | few | TRBV6-4 | TGTGCCAGCAGTGAGGGAGCGGGGGGTCTCCACGAGCAGTACTTC | CASSEGAGGLHEQYF
TRBJ2-3 | TRBD2 | NA | TRBV27 | TGTGCCAGCAGTGGGAGACTAGCGGGGGGGACAGATACGCAGTATTTT | CASSGRLAGGTDTQYF
TRBJ1-1 | NA | NA | TRBV5-4 | TGTGCCAGCAGCTTGGCTAACGTTCCCAACACTGAAGCTTTCTTT | CASSLANVPNTEAFF
TRBJ1-5 | NA | NA | TRBV18 | TGTGCCAGCTCAGTTAAGGAAGGGGGGGGCAATCAGCCCCAGCATTTT | CASSVKEGGGNQPQHF
TRBJ2-2 | TRBD1 | NA | TRBV11-2 | TGTGCCAGCAGCTTAGCCGGGACAGGGCCCGGGGAGCTGTTTTTT | CASSLAGTGPGELFF
TRBJ1-4 | NA | NA | TRBV19 | TGTGCCAGTAGTATACAGGGAATTGGGCATGAAAAACTGTTTTTT | CASSIQGIGHEKLFF
TRBJ2-3 | TRBD1 | NA | TRBV5-1 | TGCGCCAGCAGCTCGCAGGGGGCTCAAGTAGATACGCAGTATTTT | CASSSQGAQVDTQYF
TRBJ2-7 | TRBD2 | NA | TRBV15 | TGTGCCACCAGCAACGGGGAGGGGAGCTACGAGCAGTACTTC | CATSNGEGSYEQYF
TRBJ2-4 | NA | NA | TRBV5-1 | TGCGCCAGCAGCTTTCTAGGCGGCACCGTTCTAGCCAAAAACATTCAGTACTTC | CASSFLGGTVLAKNIQYF
TRBJ1-1 | NA | NA | TRBV20-1 | TGCAGTGCTAGCACAGTTGGGGAAGCTTTCTTT | CSASTVGEAFF
TRBJ2-7 | NA | NA | TRBV6-1 | TGTGCCAGCAGTGAAGGGGGACATTCCTACGAGCAGTACTTC | CASSEGGHSYEQYF
TRBJ2-5 | NA | NA | TRBV20-1 | TGCAGTGCTAGCAACCAAGAGACCCAGTACTTC | CSASNQETQYF